The 29 T cell receptor beta chains presented below share a single source sample, sequenced in a study of identical twins. TCRdb re-derived calls from the 5' RACE reads in MiXCR, one entry per CDR3 protein. The sample records approximately 550,000 distinct CDR3 sequences, approximately 20% being singletons. The sample was also linked to a second study, of yellow fever vaccine responses in identical twins.

Sequenced input: CD4+ T cells sorted from blood. The origin of the receptors is a woman under 30 in good health.

This clonotype was observed a few times. The chain has TRBV5-6 and TRBJ2-7; no firm D call. The CDR3 contains 16 residues. Germline CDR1 SGHDT, CDR2 YYEEEE. With 2 bases removed from V and 1 base from J, the gap between germline ends came to 16 bases. This chain's CDR3 is CASSFLGSPYSYEQYV. The CDR3 nucleotides read TGTGCCAGCAGCTTTTTGGGCAGCCCTTATTCCTACGAGCAGTACGTC.

This clonotype was seen a handful of times. The chain's CDR3 is CASRVETGSYEQYF. The CDR3 DNA sequence: TGCGCCAGCAGGGTTGAGACAGGGAGCTACGAGCAGTACTTC. The chain is built from TRBV5-1 and TRBJ2-7; 7 bases align to TRBD1. CDR3 length: 14 amino acids. V shed 5 bases and J 3 bases; nucleotides not matched to a gene: 8. CDR1 is SGHRS and CDR2 is YFSETQ in the germline V gene. The full variable domain, rest sourced from reference TRBV5-1 and TRBJ2-7, is KAGVTQTPRYLIKTRGQQVTLSCSPISGHRSVSWYQQTPGQGLQFLFEYFSETQRNKGNFPGRFSGRQFSNSRSEMNVSTLELGDSALYLCASRVETGSYEQYFGPGTRLTVT.

The rearrangement links TRBV7-9 to TRBJ1-1; D ambiguous. Trimming took 0 bases from V and 3 from J, leaving 8 bases between them. CDR3 length: 14 residues. Germline V gives CDR1 SEHNR, CDR2 FQNEAQ (reference sequence). Here the CDR3 DNA reads TGTGCCAGCAGCTTAGCAGGGTTGGACACTGAAGCTTTCTTT. It yields the protein CASSLAGLDTEAFF. The whole variable domain, filled in from reference TRBV7-9 and TRBJ1-1, reads DTGVSQNPRHKITKRGQNVTFRCDPISEHNRLYWYRQTLGQGPEFLTYFQNEAQLEKSRLLSDRFSAERPKGSFSTLEIQRTEQGDSAMYLCASSLAGLDTEAFFGQGTRLTVV.

This clonotype was observed a handful of times. This sequence joins TRBV5-1 and TRBJ2-1; 9 bases match TRBD1. The V gene's germline CDR1 is SGHRS and CDR2 YFSETQ. CDR3 size: 14 residues. Germline trimming cut 2 bases from V and 7 bases from J; bases unmatched to any gene: 4. The CDR3 DNA sequence: TGCGCCAGCAGCTTTGGACAGGGGTCGAATGAGCAGTTCTTC. Its protein product is CASSFGQGSNEQFF.

The rearrangement joins TRBV4-1 to TRBJ1-1; tentative D call: TRBD1 (6 bases). Trimming stripped 1 base from V and 3 bases from J, with 15 bases between. CDR3 length: 16 amino acids. Germline values: CDR1 MGHRA, CDR2 YSYEKL. This chain's CDR3 is CASSQALRGADTEAFF. The CDR3 region has the DNA TGCGCCAGCAGCCAAGCCTTGCGGGGGGCAGACACTGAAGCTTTCTTT.

This clonotype appeared a few times. J is TRBJ2-1 and V is TRBV20-1, with 13 bases aligning to TRBD2. The CDR3 spans 16 residues. J lost 9 bases, V lost 4 bases, and 12 bases had no gene match. Germline values: CDR1 DFQATT, CDR2 SNEGSKA (reference sequence). The CDR3 here is CSAIPQLAGGPGEQFF. The CDR3 DNA reads TGCAGTGCTATCCCCCAACTAGCGGGGGGGCCCGGTGAGCAGTTCTTC.

The chain carries TRBV7-8 and TRBJ2-4, with D unclear. Trimming shortened V by 2 bases and J by 0 bases, and 11 bases separated the two germline ends. CDR3 length: 16 residues. Germline loops: CDR1 SGHVS, CDR2 FQNEAQ. The CDR3 protein is CASSLPRALAKNIQYF. CDR3 coding DNA: TGTGCCAGCAGCTTACCGAGAGCACTAGCCAAAAACATTCAGTACTTC.

The chain is built from TRBV6-2 or TRBV6-3 and TRBJ2-2; 8 bases are a match to TRBD1. The junction had 16 bases not matched to a gene; V was cut back by 10 bases and J by 3 bases. This CDR3 has 17 residues. The germline V gene has CDR1 MNHEY and CDR2 SVGEGT. The CDR3 protein is CATATGQGGLDTGELFF. The DNA for the CDR3 is TGTGCCACGGCAACCGGACAGGGAGGTTTAGACACCGGGGAGCTGTTTTTT.

This clonotype was recorded once. The rearrangement links TRBV10-3 to TRBJ2-2; 12 nucleotides align to TRBD1. The CDR3 is 17 amino acids. CDR1 is ENHRY, CDR2 SYGVKD, per germline. V was pared by 6 bases and J by 2 bases, with 7 bases of the junction left unmatched. The CDR3 is CAIRGQGARINTGELFF. CDR3 nucleotide sequence: TGTGCCATCAGGGGACAGGGGGCGAGAATCAACACCGGGGAGCTGTTTTTT.

The rearrangement joins TRBV27 to TRBJ1-6; D is uncertain. This CDR3 is 13 amino acids long. With 0 bases removed from V and 12 bases from J, the gap between germline ends came to 9 bases. Germline V gene lookup returns CDR1 MNHEY and CDR2 SMNVEV (reference sequence). The CDR3 DNA is TGTGCCAGCAGTTTATCGTGGGGTCGACCCCTCCACTTT. It yields the protein CASSLSWGRPLHF.

This clonotype was seen ten or more times. The chain has TRBV5-1 and TRBJ2-1, with TRBD1 identical over 7 bases. CDR1 is SGHRS and CDR2 is YFSETQ in the germline V gene. J gave up 0 bases and V 5 bases, and 2 bases lay outside the gene matches. The CDR3 is 14 amino acids. The CDR3 sequence is CASRRDSSYNEQFF. The CDR3 DNA reads TGCGCCAGCAGAAGGGACAGCTCCTACAATGAGCAGTTCTTC.

The chain has TRBV7-2 and TRBJ2-5, with TRBD2 matching 10 bases. This CDR3 is built from 17 residues. Germline loops: CDR1 SGHTA, CDR2 FQGNSA. Trimming cost V 3 bases and J 5 bases; bases outside gene matches: 12. CDR3 sequence (DNA): TGTGCCAGCAGCTTCTTGCCGGCTAGCGGGAGAGGGGAGACCCAGTACTTC. Translated: CASSFLPASGRGETQYF.

The chain links TRBV10-1 to TRBJ2-1; TRBD2 aligns across 9 bases. J was trimmed by 2 bases and V by 2 bases; bases with no gene match: 1. The CDR3 sequence is 15 residues long. Germline CDR1 WNHNN, CDR2 SYGVQD (reference sequence). The CDR3 DNA is TGCGCCAGCAGTGAGAGGACTAGCGCCTACAATGAGCAGTTCTTC. This encodes CASSERTSAYNEQFF.

V and J are TRBV10-3 and TRBJ2-7; D ambiguous. This CDR3 region has 13 residues. Between the trimmed V and J ends, which lost 8 bases and 7 bases, there was a span of 18 bases. The germline gives CDR1 ENHRY, CDR2 SYGVKD. The CDR3 reads CAIRPGPTSEQYV. The CDR3 bases are TGTGCCATCCGCCCCGGTCCTACATCTGAGCAGTACGTC.

The V and J genes are TRBV2 and TRBJ2-6; 7 bases match TRBD2. The CDR3 contains 15 residues. V trimming: 5 bases; J trimming: 1 base; junction bases outside the gene matches: 2. The V gene's germline CDR1 is SNHLY and CDR2 FYNNEI. The CDR3 coding sequence is TGTGCCAGCAGTTCACTAGCGTCTGGGGCCAACGTCCTGACTTTC. The encoded protein is CASSSLASGANVLTF. The variable domain in full, with the rest retrieved from reference TRBV2 and TRBJ2-6, is EPEVTQTPSHQVTQMGQEVILRCVPISNHLYFYWYRQILGQKVEFLVSFYNNEISEKSEIFDDQFSVERPDGSNFTLKIRSTKLEDSAMYFCASSSLASGANVLTFGAGSRLTVL.

This clonotype has only a few counts. The chain uses TRBV5-1 and TRBJ1-1; D ambiguous. The CDR3 has 14 amino acids. Per germline, CDR1 SGHRS and CDR2 YFSETQ. The V end lost 0 bases, the J end lost 5 bases, and 11 bases lay between the germline ends. CDR3 sequence: CASSLARVGTEAFF. CDR3 DNA sequence: TGCGCCAGCAGCTTGGCCCGGGTGGGGACTGAAGCTTTCTTT.

Only a few counts were recorded for this clonotype. The V gene is TRBV9, the J gene TRBJ2-2; no definite D call. Germline V gene data show CDR1 as SGDLS and CDR2 as YYNGEE. The CDR3 has 13 amino acids. Trimming took 2 bases from V and 7 from J, leaving 9 bases between them. As DNA, the CDR3 is TGTGCCAGCAGCGTCCCCCGAGGCGGGGAGCTGTTTTTT. Amino acids: CASSVPRGGELFF.

The genes are TRBV2 and TRBJ2-5; the D is unclear. Trimming cost V 2 bases and J 4 bases, with 17 bases left between them. Germline values: CDR1 SNHLY, CDR2 FYNNEI. The CDR3 extends over 16 amino acids. The CDR3 DNA sequence: TGTGCCAGCAGTGAATGGATCGCCGGAGAAGGAGAGACCCAGTACTTC. It is translated as CASSEWIAGEGETQYF. The whole variable domain, remainder taken from reference TRBV2 and TRBJ2-5, is EPEVTQTPSHQVTQMGQEVILRCVPISNHLYFYWYRQILGQKVEFLVSFYNNEISEKSEIFDDQFSVERPDGSNFTLKIRSTKLEDSAMYFCASSEWIAGEGETQYFGPGTRLLVL.

For the CDR3, the DNA is TGCGCCAGCAGCTTGGCTTTCGGACCGGAAGAGACCCAGTACTTC. Translated, it gives CASSLAFGPEETQYF. The V call is TRBV5-1, the J call TRBJ2-5; D ambiguous. Germline lookup yields CDR1 SGHRS and CDR2 YFSETQ. This CDR3 is built from 15 residues. The ends were cut back, 0 bases at V and 3 bases at J, with 12 bases in the middle.

V gene TRBV6-2 or TRBV6-3 combines with J gene TRBJ1-5; no definite D call. Between the trimmed V and J ends, which lost 4 bases and 1 base, there was a span of 11 bases. Per the germline V gene, CDR1 is MNHEY and CDR2 is SVGEGT. The CDR3 sequence is 15 residues long. CDR3 in DNA: TGTGCCAGCAGTTCCCCGGGAGGCAGCAATCAGCCCCAGCATTTT. It is translated as CASSSPGGSNQPQHF.

V is TRBV10-3 and J is TRBJ2-5; unclear D gene. The V and J ends lost 8 bases and 5 bases respectively, with 15 bases between them. CDR1 and CDR2 (germline): ENHRY, SYGVKD. The CDR3 has 13 amino acids. CDR3 sequence: CAIAETNRETQYF. The CDR3 coding sequence is TGTGCCATCGCAGAAACCAATCGGGAGACCCAGTACTTC.

This clonotype was counted once. This chain links TRBV6-1 with TRBJ2-5; 13 bases line up with TRBD2. There are 16 residues in the CDR3. V was pared by 5 bases and J by 5 bases, with 8 bases of the junction left unmatched. CDR1 and CDR2 from the germline V gene are MNHNS and SASEGT. The CDR3 DNA reads as TGTGCCAGCAGTACGTACGGGACTAGCGGGGTCGAGACCCAGTACTTC. Its protein product is CASSTYGTSGVETQYF.

This clonotype appeared a few times. This chain connects TRBV6-1 to TRBJ2-1; 14 nucleotides agree with TRBD2. The length of the CDR3 is 16 residues. V shed 4 bases, J shed 8 bases, and the junction held 7 bases outside the gene matches. From germline, CDR1 is MNHNS and CDR2 SASEGT. The DNA for the CDR3 is TGTGCCAGCAGTGCCGGGACTAGCGGGAGAGGCTATGAGCAGTTCTTC. This encodes CASSAGTSGRGYEQFF.

The rearrangement links TRBV7-2 to TRBJ2-1; 10 bases are a match to TRBD2. Looked up from germline, CDR1 is SGHTA and CDR2 is FQGNSA. This CDR3 spans 13 amino acids. J lost 13 bases, V lost 5 bases, and 8 bases had no gene match. The chain's CDR3 is CASSSSGTSVQFF. The CDR3 bases are TGTGCCAGCAGCAGCTCCGGGACTAGCGTACAGTTCTTC.

The chain has TRBV2 and TRBJ1-3, with D possibly matching TRBD1 (6 bases). The CDR3 is made up of 14 amino acids. Trimming took off 10 bases at V and 0 bases at J, with 13 bases between the two ends. CDR1 and CDR2 (germline): SNHLY, FYNNEI. The DNA for the CDR3 is TGTGCCAACGGACAGTCCATCTCTGGAAACACCATATATTTT. Its translation is CANGQSISGNTIYF.

The chain links TRBV20-1 to TRBJ2-2; D is ambiguous. Between the trimmed V and J ends, which lost 3 bases and 3 bases, there was a span of 8 bases. The CDR3 length is 13 residues. Per germline, CDR1 DFQATT and CDR2 SNEGSKA (reference sequence). CDR3 bases: TGCAGTGCTAGTGGGGTCCACACCGGGGAGCTGTTTTTT. Its translation: CSASGVHTGELFF.

Here the CDR3 DNA reads TGTGCCAGCAGTGACGGAACGGCGGAGACCCAGTACTTC. This codes for CASSDGTAETQYF. The chain links TRBV12-3 or TRBV12-4 to TRBJ2-5; D uncertain. V was cut by 5 bases and J by 5 bases, with 12 bases left in between. This CDR3 comprises 13 residues.

The chain is built from TRBV28 and TRBJ2-3; possibly TRBD1 for D (6 bases). V lost 4 bases to trimming and J lost 0 bases, with 23 bases between them. The V gene's germline CDR1 is MDHEN and CDR2 SYDVKM. This CDR3 has 19 residues. CDR3 sequence (DNA): TGTGCCAGCAGTTCTATATCAACTGTCGGGACACCTAGCACAGATACGCAGTATTTT. It encodes CASSSISTVGTPSTDTQYF.

This clonotype was counted only a few times. The chain combines TRBV2 with TRBJ2-2; D unclear. V dropped 4 bases and J dropped 4 bases, with 10 bases sitting between them. Germline V lookup: CDR1 SNHLY, CDR2 FYNNEI. The CDR3 has 14 amino acids. The CDR3 sequence is CASSALRTTGELFF. In nucleotides, the CDR3 is TGTGCCAGCAGTGCCCTGAGGACCACCGGGGAGCTGTTTTTT.